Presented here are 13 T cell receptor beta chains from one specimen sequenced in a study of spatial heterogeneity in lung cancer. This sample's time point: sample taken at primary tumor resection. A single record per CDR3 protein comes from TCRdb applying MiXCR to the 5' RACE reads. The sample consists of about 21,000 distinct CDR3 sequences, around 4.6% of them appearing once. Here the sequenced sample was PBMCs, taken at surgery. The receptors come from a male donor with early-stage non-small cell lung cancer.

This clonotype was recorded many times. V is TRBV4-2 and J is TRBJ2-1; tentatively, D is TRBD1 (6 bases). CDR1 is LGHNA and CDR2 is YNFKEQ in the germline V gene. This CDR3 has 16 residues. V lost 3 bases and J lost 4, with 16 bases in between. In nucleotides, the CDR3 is TGTGCCAGCAGCCAGCAAGACAGGTATTTGTACAATGAGCAGTTCTTC. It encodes CASSQQDRYLYNEQFF.

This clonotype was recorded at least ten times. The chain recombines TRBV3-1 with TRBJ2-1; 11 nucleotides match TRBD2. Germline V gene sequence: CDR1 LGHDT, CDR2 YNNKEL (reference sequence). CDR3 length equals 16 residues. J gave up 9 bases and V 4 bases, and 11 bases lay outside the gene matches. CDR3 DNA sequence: TGTGCCAGCAGCCCAGGACTAGCGGGCCTAGGGGGTGAGCAGTTCTTC. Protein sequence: CASSPGLAGLGGEQFF.

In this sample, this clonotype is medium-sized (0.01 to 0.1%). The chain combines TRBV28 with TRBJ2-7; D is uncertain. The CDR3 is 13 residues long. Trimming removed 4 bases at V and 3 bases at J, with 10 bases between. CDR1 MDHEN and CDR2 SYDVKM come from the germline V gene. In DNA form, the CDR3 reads TGTGCCAGCAGTTCTGTAAGTCTCTACGAGCAGTACTTC. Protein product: CASSSVSLYEQYF.

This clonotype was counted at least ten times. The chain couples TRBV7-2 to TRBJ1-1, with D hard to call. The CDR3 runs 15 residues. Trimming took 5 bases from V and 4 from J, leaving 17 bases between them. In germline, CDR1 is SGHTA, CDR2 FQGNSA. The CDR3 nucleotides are TGTGCCAGCAGCCCCCCTTTGAGTGTGGGCACTGAAGCTTTCTTT. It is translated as CASSPPLSVGTEAFF. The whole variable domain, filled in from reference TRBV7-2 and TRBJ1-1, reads GAGVSQSPSNKVTEKGKDVELRCDPISGHTALYWYRQSLGQGLEFLIYFQGNSAPDKSGLPSDRFSAERTGGSVSTLTIQRTQQEDSAVYLCASSPPLSVGTEAFFGQGTRLTVV.

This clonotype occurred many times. The CDR3 bases are TGTGCCAGCAGCTTCGACCTGGTCGGCTACACCTTC. Translating it yields CASSFDLVGYTF. The J gene is TRBJ1-2, the V gene TRBV5-6; D remains ambiguous. The CDR3 is made up of 12 amino acids. Trimming removed 2 bases from V and 8 bases from J, with 10 bases in between. Germline CDR1 is SGHDT and CDR2 is YYEEEE.

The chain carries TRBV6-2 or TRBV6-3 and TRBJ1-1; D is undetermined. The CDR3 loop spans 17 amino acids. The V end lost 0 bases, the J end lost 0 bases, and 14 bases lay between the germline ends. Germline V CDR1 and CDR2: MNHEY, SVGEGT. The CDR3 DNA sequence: TGTGCCAGCAGTTACTCCGAAGAAAAAGGCTTGAACACTGAAGCTTTCTTT. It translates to CASSYSEEKGLNTEAFF.

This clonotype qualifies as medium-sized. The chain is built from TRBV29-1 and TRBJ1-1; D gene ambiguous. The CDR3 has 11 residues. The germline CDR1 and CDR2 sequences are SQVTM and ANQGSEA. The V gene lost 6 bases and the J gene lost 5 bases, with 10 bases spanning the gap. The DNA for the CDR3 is TGCAGCGTGGCGGGCTTAACTGAAGCTTTCTTT. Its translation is CSVAGLTEAFF.

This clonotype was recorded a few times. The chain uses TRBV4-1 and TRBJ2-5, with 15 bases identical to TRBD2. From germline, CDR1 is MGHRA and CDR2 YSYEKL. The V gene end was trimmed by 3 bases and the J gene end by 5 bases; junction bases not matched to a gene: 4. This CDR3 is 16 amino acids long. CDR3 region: CASSHGLAGGRETQYF. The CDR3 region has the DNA TGCGCCAGCAGCCACGGACTAGCGGGGGGGCGTGAGACCCAGTACTTC.

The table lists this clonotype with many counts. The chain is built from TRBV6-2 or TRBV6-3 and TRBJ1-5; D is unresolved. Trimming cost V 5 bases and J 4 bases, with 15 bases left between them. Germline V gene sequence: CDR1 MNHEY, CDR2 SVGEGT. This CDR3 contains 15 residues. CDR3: CASSATGLGNQPQHF. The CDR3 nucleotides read TGTGCCAGCAGTGCCACGGGATTAGGGAATCAGCCCCAGCATTTT.

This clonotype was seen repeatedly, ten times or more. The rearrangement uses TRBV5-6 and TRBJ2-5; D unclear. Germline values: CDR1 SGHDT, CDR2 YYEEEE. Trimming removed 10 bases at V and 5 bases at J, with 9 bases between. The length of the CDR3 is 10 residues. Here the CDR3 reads CARPEETQYF. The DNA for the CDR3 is TGTGCCCGCCCGGAGGAGACCCAGTACTTC.

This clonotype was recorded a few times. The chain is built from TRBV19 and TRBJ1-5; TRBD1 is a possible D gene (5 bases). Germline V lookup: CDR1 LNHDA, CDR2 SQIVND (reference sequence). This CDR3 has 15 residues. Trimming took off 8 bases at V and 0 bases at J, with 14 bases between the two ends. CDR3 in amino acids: CASGTGVYSNQPQHF. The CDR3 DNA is TGTGCCAGTGGTACAGGTGTCTATAGCAATCAGCCCCAGCATTTT.

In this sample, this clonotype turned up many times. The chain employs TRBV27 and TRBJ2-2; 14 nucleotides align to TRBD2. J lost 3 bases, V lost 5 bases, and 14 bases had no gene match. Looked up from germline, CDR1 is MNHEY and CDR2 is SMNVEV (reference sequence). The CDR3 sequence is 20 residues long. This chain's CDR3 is CASSATGLAGVRWDTGELFF. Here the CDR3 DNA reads TGTGCCAGCAGTGCTACGGGACTAGCGGGAGTAAGATGGGACACCGGGGAGCTGTTTTTT.

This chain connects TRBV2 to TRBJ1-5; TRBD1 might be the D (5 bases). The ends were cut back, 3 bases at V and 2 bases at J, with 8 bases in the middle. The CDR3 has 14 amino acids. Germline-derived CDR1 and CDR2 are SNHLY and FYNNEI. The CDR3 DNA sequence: TGTGCCAGCAGTGATCCGGGGGGCAATCAGCCCCAGCATTTT. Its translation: CASSDPGGNQPQHF.